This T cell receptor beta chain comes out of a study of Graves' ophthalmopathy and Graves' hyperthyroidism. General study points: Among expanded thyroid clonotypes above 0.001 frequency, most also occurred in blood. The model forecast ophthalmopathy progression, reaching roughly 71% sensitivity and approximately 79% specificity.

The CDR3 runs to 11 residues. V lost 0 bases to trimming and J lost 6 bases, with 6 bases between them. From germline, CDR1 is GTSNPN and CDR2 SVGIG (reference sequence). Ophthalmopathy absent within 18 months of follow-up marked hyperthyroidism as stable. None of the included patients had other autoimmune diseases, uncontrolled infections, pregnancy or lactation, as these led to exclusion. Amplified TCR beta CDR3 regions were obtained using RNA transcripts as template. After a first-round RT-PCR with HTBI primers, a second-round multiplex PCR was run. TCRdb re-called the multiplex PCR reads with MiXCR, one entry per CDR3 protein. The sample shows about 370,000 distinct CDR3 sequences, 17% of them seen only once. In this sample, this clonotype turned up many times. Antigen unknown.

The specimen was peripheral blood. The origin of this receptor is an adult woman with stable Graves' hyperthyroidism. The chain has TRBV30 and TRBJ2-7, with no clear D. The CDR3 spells CAWSVSSEQYF. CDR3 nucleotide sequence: TGTGCCTGGAGTGTTTCAAGCGAGCAGTACTTC.